The rows below give T cell receptor beta chains drawn from one sample of a study of CD8 T cells in ankylosing spondylitis. TCRdb independently ran MiXCR on the 5' RACE reads; one entry per CDR3 protein. The sample carries 200,000 to 250,000 distinct CDR3 sequences, roughly 6.6% recorded once. The sample was blood, either unsorted or a sorted T cell fraction (not recorded which). The receptor set was obtained from a male donor with ankylosing spondylitis. Each CDR3 is given with its conserved first and last residue. A D gene is named only where the DNA matches it firmly. Part of the rows lack a size; the others show once, few, many or a class for expanded clones.

>TRBV12-3/TRBV12-4|NA|TRBJ2-3|many
CASTRRRGTYSRTTTDTQYF
TGTGCCAGCACCAGACGGCGGGGAACTTACTCCAGAACTACCACAGATACGCAGTATTTT
>TRBV6-2/TRBV6-3|NA|TRBJ1-2|many
CASSYGQRSNYGYTF
TGTGCCAGCAGTTACGGTCAGCGGTCTAACTATGGCTACACCTTC
>TRBV27|TRBD1|TRBJ1-2|few
CASRPGGTGEGYTF
TGTGCCAGCAGGCCAGGGGGAACCGGAGAAGGCTACACCTTC
>TRBV7-8|TRBD2|TRBJ2-1|few
CASSSPGLAGYNEQFF
TGTGCCAGCAGCTCTCCGGGACTAGCGGGGTACAATGAGCAGTTCTTC
>TRBV6-1|NA|TRBJ2-1|many
CASSERHFGLTNEQFF
TGTGCCAGCAGTGAAAGGCATTTCGGTTTGACTAATGAGCAGTTCTTC
>TRBV6-5|NA|TRBJ1-2|many
CASSQPNYGYTF
TGTGCCAGCAGTCAACCCAACTATGGCTACACCTTC
>TRBV7-2|NA|TRBJ2-7|few
CASSLGSGSGYEQYF
TGTGCCAGCAGCTTAGGATCAGGGTCAGGCTACGAGCAGTACTTC
>TRBV10-3|NA|TRBJ1-4|many
CATGEPATNEKLFF
TGTGCCACCGGGGAGCCTGCAACTAATGAAAAACTGTTTTTT
>TRBV7-2|NA|TRBJ1-5|NA
CALIGKRWFRQPQHF
TGTGCCCTTATTGGGAAGCGGTGGTTCCGTCAGCCCCAGCATTTT
>TRBV6-2/TRBV6-3|TRBD2|TRBJ2-7|many
CASSPLAGEDEQYF
TGTGCCAGCAGCCCACTAGCGGGAGAAGACGAGCAGTACTTC
>TRBV28|NA|TRBJ2-5|many
CASSPKETQYF
TGTGCCAGCAGTCCAAAAGAGACCCAGTACTTC
>TRBV10-3|TRBD2|TRBJ2-1|many
CAISAGGGAWNEQFF
TGTGCCATCAGTGCCGGGGGGGGCGCCTGGAATGAGCAGTTCTTC
>TRBV21-1|NA|TRBJ1-3|many
CASSKGGGRGISGNTIYF
TGTGCCAGCAGCAAAGGGGGTGGCAGGGGGATCTCTGGAAACACCATATATTTT
>TRBV6-6|NA|TRBJ1-2|many
CASSADPGYTF
TGTGCCAGCAGTGCTGATCCCGGCTACACCTTC